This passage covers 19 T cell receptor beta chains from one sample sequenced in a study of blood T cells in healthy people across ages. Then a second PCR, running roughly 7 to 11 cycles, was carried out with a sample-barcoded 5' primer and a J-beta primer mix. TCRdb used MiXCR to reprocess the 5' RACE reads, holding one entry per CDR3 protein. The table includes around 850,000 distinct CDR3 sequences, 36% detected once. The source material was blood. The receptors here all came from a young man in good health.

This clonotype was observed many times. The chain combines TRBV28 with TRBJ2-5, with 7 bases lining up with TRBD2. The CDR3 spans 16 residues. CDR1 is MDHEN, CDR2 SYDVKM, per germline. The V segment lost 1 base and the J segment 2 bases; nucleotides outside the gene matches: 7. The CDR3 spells CASSLYVAGVQETQYF. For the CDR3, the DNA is TGTGCCAGCAGTTTATATGTGGCGGGGGTACAAGAGACCCAGTACTTC.

The CDR3 reads CASSFARTGNTIYF. For the CDR3, the DNA is TGTGCCAGCAGCTTCGCCAGGACGGGAAACACCATATATTTT. V usage is TRBV7-2 and J usage is TRBJ1-3; D call uncertain. There are 14 residues in the CDR3. Germline loops: CDR1 SGHTA, CDR2 FQGNSA. The V gene lost 3 bases and the J gene lost 4 bases, with 10 bases spanning the gap.

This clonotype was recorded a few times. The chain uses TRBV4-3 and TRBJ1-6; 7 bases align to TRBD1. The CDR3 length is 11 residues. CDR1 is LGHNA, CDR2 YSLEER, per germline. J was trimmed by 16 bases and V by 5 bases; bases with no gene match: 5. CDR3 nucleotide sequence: TGCGCCAGCAGCTATCAGGGGGTACTCCACTTT. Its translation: CASSYQGVLHF.

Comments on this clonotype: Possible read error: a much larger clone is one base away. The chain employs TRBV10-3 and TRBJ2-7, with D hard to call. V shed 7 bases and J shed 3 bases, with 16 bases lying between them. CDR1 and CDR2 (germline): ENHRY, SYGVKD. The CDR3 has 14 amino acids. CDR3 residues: CAIKNARMGYEQYF. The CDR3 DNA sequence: TGTGCCATCAAGAACGCCAGAATGGGCTACGAGCAGTACTTC.

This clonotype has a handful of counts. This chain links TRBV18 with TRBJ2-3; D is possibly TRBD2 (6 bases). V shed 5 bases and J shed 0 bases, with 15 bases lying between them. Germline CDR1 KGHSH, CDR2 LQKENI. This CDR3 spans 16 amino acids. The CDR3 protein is CASSAIKGTSTDTQYF. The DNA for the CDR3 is TGTGCCAGCTCAGCAATAAAGGGGACTAGCACAGATACGCAGTATTTT.

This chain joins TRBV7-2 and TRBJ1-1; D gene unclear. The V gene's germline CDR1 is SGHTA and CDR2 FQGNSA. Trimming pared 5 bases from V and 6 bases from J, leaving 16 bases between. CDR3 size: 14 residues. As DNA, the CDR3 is TGTGCCAGCAGCAACAGCGGGCCGCGCGCTGAAGCTTTCTTT. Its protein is CASSNSGPRAEAFF.

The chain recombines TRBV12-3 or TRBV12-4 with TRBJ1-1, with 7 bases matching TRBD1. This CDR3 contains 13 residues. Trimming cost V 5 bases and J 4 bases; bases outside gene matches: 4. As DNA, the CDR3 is TGTGCCAGCAGTCCCAGGGGGGCCACTGAAGCTTTCTTT. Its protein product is CASSPRGATEAFF.

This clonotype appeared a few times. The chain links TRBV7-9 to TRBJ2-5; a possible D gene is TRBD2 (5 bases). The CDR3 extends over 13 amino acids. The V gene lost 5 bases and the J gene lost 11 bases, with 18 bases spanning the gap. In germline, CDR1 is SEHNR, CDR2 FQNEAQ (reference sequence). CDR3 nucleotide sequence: TGTGCCAGCAGCCTAGGGATCCGGGGAGAGCAGTACTTC. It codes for CASSLGIRGEQYF.

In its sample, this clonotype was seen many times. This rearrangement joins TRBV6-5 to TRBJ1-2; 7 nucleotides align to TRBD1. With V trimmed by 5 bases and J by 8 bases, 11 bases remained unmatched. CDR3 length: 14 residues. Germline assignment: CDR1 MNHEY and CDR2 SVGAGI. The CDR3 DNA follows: TGTGCCAGCAGTCAGTTCACCACAGGGGCCGGCTACACCTTC. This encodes CASSQFTTGAGYTF.

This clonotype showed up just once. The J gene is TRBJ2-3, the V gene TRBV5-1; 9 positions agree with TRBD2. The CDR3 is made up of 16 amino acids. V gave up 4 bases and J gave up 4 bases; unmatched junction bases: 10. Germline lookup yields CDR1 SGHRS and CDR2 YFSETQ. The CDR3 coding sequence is TGCGCCAGCAGCAGAATATTAGCGGGAGTTCCAGATACGCAGTATTTT. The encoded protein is CASSRILAGVPDTQYF.

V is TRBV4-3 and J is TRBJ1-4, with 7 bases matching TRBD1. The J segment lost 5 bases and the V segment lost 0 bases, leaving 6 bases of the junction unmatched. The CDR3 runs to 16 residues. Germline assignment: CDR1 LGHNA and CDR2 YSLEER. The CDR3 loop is CASSQEISRGNEKLFF. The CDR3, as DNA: TGCGCCAGCAGCCAAGAAATATCCAGGGGGAATGAAAAACTGTTTTTT.

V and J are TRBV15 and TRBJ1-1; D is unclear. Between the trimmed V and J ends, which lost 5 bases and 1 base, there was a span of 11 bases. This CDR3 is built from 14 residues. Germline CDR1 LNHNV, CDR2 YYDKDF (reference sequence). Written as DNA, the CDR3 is TGTGCCACCAGCGCTCGGCCAGCGAACACTGAAGCTTTCTTT. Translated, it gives CATSARPANTEAFF.

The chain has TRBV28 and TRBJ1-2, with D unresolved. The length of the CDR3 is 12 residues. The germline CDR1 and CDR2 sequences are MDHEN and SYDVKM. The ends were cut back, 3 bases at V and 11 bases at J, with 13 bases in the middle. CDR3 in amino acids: CASSFLSSGYTF. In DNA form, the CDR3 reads TGTGCCAGCAGTTTTTTATCTTCCGGGTACACCTTC.

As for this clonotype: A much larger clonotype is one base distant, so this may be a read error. CDR3 loop: CANSFGQGRQPQHF. The CDR3 nucleotides are TGTGCCAACAGTTTCGGGCAGGGCCGGCAGCCCCAGCATTTT. V gene TRBV12-3 or TRBV12-4 combines with J gene TRBJ1-5, with D possibly matching TRBD1 (5 bases). The CDR3 has 14 amino acids.

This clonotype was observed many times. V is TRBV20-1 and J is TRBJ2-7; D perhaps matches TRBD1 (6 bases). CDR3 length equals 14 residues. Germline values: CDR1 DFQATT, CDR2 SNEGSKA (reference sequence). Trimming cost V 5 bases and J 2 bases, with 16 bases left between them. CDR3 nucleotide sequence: TGCAGTGCTCCGGACAGCCGAAAACCCTACGAGCAGTACTTC. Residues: CSAPDSRKPYEQYF.

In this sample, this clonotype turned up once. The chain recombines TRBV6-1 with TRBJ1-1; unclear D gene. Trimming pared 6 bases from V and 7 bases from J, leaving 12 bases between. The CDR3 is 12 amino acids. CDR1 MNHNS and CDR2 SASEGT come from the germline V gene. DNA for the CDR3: TGTGCCAGCAGCGATCCTTCAATTGAAGCTTTCTTT. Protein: CASSDPSIEAFF.

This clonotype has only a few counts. The CDR3 protein is CASSSRGEGETQYF. In nucleotides, the CDR3 is TGTGCCAGCAGCTCCAGGGGGGAAGGAGAGACCCAGTACTTC. The chain recombines TRBV7-2 with TRBJ2-5; D might be TRBD1 (7 bases). Per germline, CDR1 SGHTA and CDR2 FQGNSA. The CDR3 has 14 amino acids. Trimming pared 4 bases from V and 4 bases from J, leaving 13 bases between.

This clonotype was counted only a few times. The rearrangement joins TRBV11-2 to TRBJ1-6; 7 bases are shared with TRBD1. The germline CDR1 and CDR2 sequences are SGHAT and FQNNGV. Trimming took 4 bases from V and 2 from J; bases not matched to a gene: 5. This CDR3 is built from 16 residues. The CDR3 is CASSSVDRAYNSPLHF. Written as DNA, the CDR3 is TGTGCCAGCAGCTCTGTCGACAGGGCCTATAATTCACCCCTCCACTTT.

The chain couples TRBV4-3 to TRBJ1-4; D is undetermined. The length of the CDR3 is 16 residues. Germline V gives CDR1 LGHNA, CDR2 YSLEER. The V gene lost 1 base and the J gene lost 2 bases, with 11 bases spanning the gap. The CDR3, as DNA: TGCGCCAGCAGCCAAGTAAGCCGCGGGACTAATGAAAAACTGTTTTTT. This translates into CASSQVSRGTNEKLFF.